The clone carrying this T cell receptor (beta chain) has more than one count but fewer than ten. What it binds is not known. Preparation of the TCRbeta library was carried out with unique molecular identifiers. TCRdb re-analysed the PCR reads in MiXCR, keeping a single row per CDR3 protein. The data hold 90,000 to 100,000 distinct CDR3 sequences, with less than 25% observed a single time. The data were obtained in a study of T-cell reconstitution after alpha-beta-depleted transplantation in children. General study results and limits: Some patients' high day-60 TCRbeta diversity was traced to surviving recipient T cells and thymic progenitors. Several hundred expanded graft clones reportedly were the source of alpha-beta T cells about two months after transplant. A year post-transplant, T-cell counts and diversity derived mostly from newly produced T cells.

CDR1 is ENHRY and CDR2 is SYGVKD in the germline V gene. The length of the CDR3 is 15 residues. V was cut by 5 bases and J by 0 bases, with 11 bases left in between. This chain links TRBV10-3 with TRBJ2-1; D unclear. This sequence originates from a boy younger than 10 with acute lymphoblastic leukemia, due to receive a stem cell transplant. Sequences were derived from PBMCs, sampled before TCRalphabeta/CD19-depleted stem cell transplant. For the CDR3, the DNA is TGTGCCATCAGTTTGACCGTAAGCTCCTACAATGAGCAGTTCTTC. It is translated as CAISLTVSSYNEQFF.